Sequencing of this T cell receptor beta chain was carried out in a study of cytomegalovirus exposure and HLA in healthy donors. Study results and limitations: HLA-A and HLA-B allele assignments for most subjects were reportedly predicted accurately using TCR beta sequences. TCR beta sequences numbering more than 15,000 were associated with HLA alleles at 0.05 false discovery rate in a later analysis.

PCR employed 60 Vbeta and 13 Jbeta primers. Assay: immunoSEQ multiplex PCR; the TCRdb copy retains only in-frame clones and omits some. The sample has 120,000 or so clones; about 80% are singletons. The germline CDR1 and CDR2 sequences are MGHRA and YSYEKL. CDR3 length: 15 amino acids. V was cut by 4 bases and J by 0 bases, with 10 bases left in between. In regard to this clone: The antigen is unknown.

The origin of this receptor is a man younger than 30 in good health and CMV-seronegative. The chain carries TRBV4-1 and TRBJ1-5; D unclear. Input material: PBMCs. CDR3 amino acids: CASSPSRDSNQPQHF. DNA for the CDR3: TGCGCCAGCAGCCCTTCTCGGGATAGCAATCAGCCCCAGCATTTT.